This T cell receptor beta chain was recovered during a study of CD8 T cells in ankylosing spondylitis. Study conclusions and caveats: Some motif variants were previously reported in reactive arthritis synovial fluid and blood. A CD8+ phenotype characterized the disease-linked clones, which were relatively rare in peripheral blood. Disease-linked clones were reportedly significantly enriched in matched ankylosing spondylitis synovial fluid. A TCR beta motif made of several highly homologous variants seemed typical of ankylosing spondylitis blood.

Making use of molecular barcodes, quantitative 5'-RACE generated TCR beta libraries. MiXCR, run by TCRdb on the 5' RACE reads, gives a single entry per CDR3 protein. Among about 800,000 distinct CDR3 sequences, roughly 10% were seen once, and the ten largest hold more than 0.5%. V was trimmed by 5 bases and J by 1 base, leaving 21 bases between them. Germline V lookup: CDR1 SGHTA, CDR2 FQGNSA. The CDR3 totals 17 residues. This clonotype was observed many times. The antigen is not known. The genes are TRBV7-2 and TRBJ2-7, with D perhaps given as TRBD1 or TRBD2 (5 bases each). The specimen was blood, either unsorted or a sorted T cell fraction (not recorded which). The sequence derives from a male donor with ankylosing spondylitis. As DNA, the CDR3 is TGTGCCAGCAGCCATCAAATACGGGGACGGATATCCTACGAGCAGTACTTC. The encoded protein is CASSHQIRGRISYEQYF.